These 24 T cell receptor beta chains came from one sample sequenced in a study of molecular identifiers for immune sequencing clone quantification. TCRdb re-derived calls from the PCR reads in MiXCR, one entry per CDR3 protein. The sample shows 600,000 to 650,000 distinct CDR3 sequences, 15% to 20% of them seen only once. The sequencing sample was made of naive CD8+ T cells from blood, with Jurkat cell RNA spiked in. Sample subset: FACS-sorted CD8+CD4-CCR7+CD45RA+ naive T cells. Every receptor here comes from a human donor in good health. Some libraries in this study had Jurkat cell RNA spiked in.

The chain employs TRBV24-1 and TRBJ2-3, with 9 positions matching TRBD2. The CDR3 sequence is 16 residues long. Unmatched junction bases numbered 4, after V lost 4 bases and J lost 0 bases. The germline gives CDR1 KGHDR, CDR2 SFDVKD. The CDR3 loop is CATSEAGGRSTDTQYF. The CDR3 nucleotides are TGTGCCACCAGTGAAGCGGGGGGTCGGAGCACAGATACGCAGTATTTT.

This clonotype was found once. An end of the junction differs from the germline gene, which may be a read error. This chain joins TRBV5-4 and TRBJ1-1; no clear D gene. The CDR3 is made up of 11 amino acids. CDR1 and CDR2 (germline): SGHNT, YYREEE (reference sequence). CDR3 sequence: CASSSGGEAIF. The DNA for the CDR3 is TGTGCCAGCAGCTCAGGCGGTGAAGCTATCTTT.

This clonotype showed up many times. The rearrangement uses TRBV4-3 and TRBJ2-3; TRBD2 matches at 8 bases. Germline V CDR1 and CDR2: LGHNA, YSLEER. V lost 0 bases and J lost 2; bases outside the gene matches: 4. This CDR3 contains 16 residues. CDR3 sequence reads: CASSQEWRGATDTQYF. CDR3 bases: TGCGCCAGCAGCCAAGAGTGGCGGGGGGCCACAGATACGCAGTATTTT.

This clonotype was found many times. The rearrangement joins TRBV7-2 to TRBJ2-3; no clear D. Trimming took 7 bases from V and 4 from J, leaving 12 bases between them. The germline V gene has CDR1 SGHTA and CDR2 FQGNSA. This CDR3 region has 13 residues. CDR3 nucleotide sequence: TGTGCCAGCACCCGGCCCGACGCAGATACGCAGTATTTT. Protein product: CASTRPDADTQYF.

This clonotype has more than one count but fewer than ten. The genes are TRBV20-1 and TRBJ2-1; 13 nucleotides match TRBD2. The CDR3 covers 14 residues. V trimming: 4 bases; J trimming: 4 bases; junction bases outside the gene matches: 1. Germline lookup yields CDR1 DFQATT and CDR2 SNEGSKA (reference sequence). The CDR3 DNA is TGCAGTGCTACGGGACTAGCGGGGTACAATGAGCAGTTCTTC. It yields the protein CSATGLAGYNEQFF.

This clonotype was seen at least ten times. The chain uses TRBV15 and TRBJ2-2; no reliable D call. V was cut by 0 bases and J by 2 bases, with 1 base left in between. The germline V gene encodes CDR1 LNHNV and CDR2 YYDKDF (reference sequence). The CDR3 runs to 13 residues. DNA of the CDR3: TGTGCCACCAGCAGAGACAACACCGGGGAGCTGTTTTTT. Its translation is CATSRDNTGELFF.

The chain employs TRBV19 and TRBJ2-7, with TRBD2 matching 7 bases. Per the germline V gene, CDR1 is LNHDA and CDR2 is SQIVND (reference sequence). Losses at the gene ends were 4 bases for V and 3 bases for J; bases not matched to a gene: 9. The CDR3 runs to 15 residues. The CDR3 region is CASSTLAGVVYEQYF. CDR3 bases: TGTGCCAGTAGTACCCTGGCGGGGGTGGTCTACGAGCAGTACTTC. Supplemented by reference TRBV19 and TRBJ2-7, the full variable domain reads DGGITQSPKYLFRKEGQNVTLSCEQNLNHDAMYWYRQDPGQGLRLIYYSQIVNDFQKGDIAEGYSVSREKKESFPLTVTSAQKNPTAFYLCASSTLAGVVYEQYFGPGTRLTVT.

This clonotype was observed a few times. This chain connects TRBV12-3 or TRBV12-4 to TRBJ1-2; 8 bases agree with TRBD1. With 3 bases clipped from V and 4 bases from J, the junction kept 4 bases outside the gene matches. The CDR3 is 14 residues long. CDR3 loop: CASSFPGGGYGYTF. DNA of the CDR3: TGTGCCAGCAGTTTCCCAGGGGGCGGCTATGGCTACACCTTC.

This clonotype was observed many times. The V and J genes are TRBV4-3 and TRBJ1-1; possible D gene TRBD1, 5 bases. The CDR3 is made up of 14 amino acids. Trimming removed 0 bases from V and 6 bases from J, with 11 bases in between. Germline V gene lookup returns CDR1 LGHNA and CDR2 YSLEER. The CDR3 loop is CASSQDRGGAEAFF. CDR3 DNA sequence: TGCGCCAGCAGCCAAGACCGGGGGGGGGCTGAAGCTTTCTTT.

This clonotype was detected ten times or more. The genes are TRBV21-1 and TRBJ2-3; TRBD2, as called in the table, went unchecked against the DNA. TRBV21-1 is listed as a pseudogene. This CDR3 is 18 amino acids long. CDR3 loop: CASSTLVKGGTSTDTQYF. CDR3 nucleotide sequence: TGTGCCAGCAGCACCCTCGTGAAAGGCGGAACTAGCACAGATACGCAGTATTTT.

This clonotype was found many times. The chain recombines TRBV28 with TRBJ1-6; D is unclear. Deletions cut 3 bases from V and 2 bases from J, with 5 bases between. Germline CDR1 and CDR2: MDHEN and SYDVKM. The CDR3 consists of 14 residues. This CDR3 reads CASSFRAYNSPLHF. CDR3 nucleotide sequence: TGTGCCAGCAGTTTCAGAGCCTATAATTCACCCCTCCACTTT.

This clonotype was recorded once. A junction end diverges from the germline sequence, so it may reflect a read error. The chain employs TRBV6-5 and TRBJ2-1, with D perhaps being TRBD1 or TRBD2 (5 bases each). CDR1 and CDR2 from the germline V gene are MNHEY and SVGAGI. The CDR3 covers 14 residues. CDR3 coding DNA: TGTGCCGGCAGTTACACCACTAGGGGAAATGAGCAGTTCTTC. Its protein product is CAGSYTTRGNEQFF.

The chain couples TRBV7-2 to TRBJ2-1; D gene unclear. Trimming took off 2 bases at V and 2 bases at J, with 13 bases between the two ends. Germline V CDR1 and CDR2: SGHTA, FQGNSA. CDR3 length: 16 residues. CDR3: CASSLISRPTYNEQFF. CDR3 coding DNA: TGTGCCAGCAGCTTAATCTCTCGCCCAACCTACAATGAGCAGTTCTTC.

This clonotype showed up many times. The chain combines TRBV27 with TRBJ1-1; unclear D gene. Trimming shortened V by 5 bases and J by 6 bases, and 16 bases separated the two germline ends. Germline values: CDR1 MNHEY, CDR2 SMNVEV (reference sequence). This CDR3 is built from 14 residues. The CDR3 loop reads CASSPNLGVAEAFF. Here the CDR3 DNA reads TGTGCCAGCAGTCCAAACCTAGGCGTCGCTGAAGCTTTCTTT.

About this clonotype: With a much larger clone just one base away, this may be a read error. The V call is TRBV6-2 or TRBV6-3, the J call TRBJ2-3; D call uncertain. The CDR3 spans 14 residues. Per the germline V gene, CDR1 is MNHEY and CDR2 is SVGEGT. The CDR3 DNA reads as TGTGCCAGCAGTGCCCCGCCCCGCACAGATGCGCAGTATTTT. Amino acid sequence: CASSAPPRTDAQYF.

The chain joins TRBV5-1 to TRBJ2-2, with D possibly being TRBD2 (6 bases). This CDR3 is built from 14 residues. V lost 2 bases and J 6 bases, leaving 11 bases between the germline ends. Germline values: CDR1 SGHRS, CDR2 YFSETQ. In DNA form, the CDR3 reads TGCGCCAGCAGCTTCGCAGCGGGCCCCGGGGAGCTGTTTTTT. It specifies CASSFAAGPGELFF.

This clonotype was observed at least ten times. The V gene is TRBV9, the J gene TRBJ1-1; 10 bases are a match to TRBD1. The CDR3 runs 14 residues. With 3 bases clipped from V and 6 bases from J, the junction kept 5 bases outside the gene matches. Per the germline V gene, CDR1 is SGDLS and CDR2 is YYNGEE. CDR3 loop: CASSAWDRGAEAFF. Here the CDR3 DNA reads TGTGCCAGCAGCGCGTGGGACAGGGGAGCTGAAGCTTTCTTT. Full variable domain (missing parts from reference TRBV9 and TRBJ1-1): DSGVTQTPKHLITATGQRVTLRCSPRSGDLSVYWYQQSLDQGLQFLIQYYNGEERAKGNILERFSAQQFPDLHSELNLSSLELGDSALYFCASSAWDRGAEAFFGQGTRLTVV.

Notes on this clonotype: A read error is possible here, since a much larger clone lies one base away. The conserved phenylalanine or tryptophan normally closing the CDR3 is absent here, so this likely arose from a read error. This chain connects TRBV29-1 to TRBJ1-1; possibly TRBD1 for D (5 bases). From germline, CDR1 is SQVTM and CDR2 ANQGSEA. Deletions cut 6 bases from V and 0 bases from J, with 20 bases between. The CDR3 has 16 amino acids. The CDR3 nucleotides are TGCAGCGTGCAATTTTTGGGGGGGGAATTGAACACTGAAGCTTTCCTT. Protein: CSVQFLGGELNTEAFL.

This clonotype was observed a few times. The chain couples TRBV13 to TRBJ2-7; weak D call: TRBD2 (6 bases). Germline CDR1 is PRHDT and CDR2 is FYEKMQ (reference sequence). The CDR3 loop spans 14 amino acids. The V end was cut by 4 bases, the J end by 1 base, with 11 bases between. CDR3: CASSSGRGSYEQYF. Here the CDR3 DNA reads TGTGCCAGCAGCTCCGGGAGAGGGTCCTACGAGCAGTACTTC.

A remark on this clonotype: This clone may be a read error of a much larger clone one base away. The chain employs TRBV19 and TRBJ2-1, with D unresolved. This CDR3 comprises 14 residues. CDR1 and CDR2 (germline): LNHDA, SQIVND (reference sequence). The CDR3 protein is CAGSIRSQKHEQFF. The DNA of the CDR3 is TGTGCCGGTAGTATCCGGTCCCAGAAGCATGAGCAGTTCTTC.

The sample holds a few counts of this clonotype. The chain combines TRBV7-9 with TRBJ1-2; D unresolved. Germline V gives CDR1 SEHNR, CDR2 FQNEAQ (reference sequence). The CDR3 spans 13 residues. Trimming stripped 2 bases from V and 3 bases from J, with 7 bases between. CDR3 protein: CASSLNPDYGYTF. CDR3 nucleotides: TGTGCCAGCAGCTTAAACCCCGACTATGGCTACACCTTC.

V gene TRBV7-6 combines with J gene TRBJ2-3; 7 bases agree with TRBD2. After removal of 5 bases from V and 2 bases from J, the junction contained 7 bases not matched to a gene. The CDR3 consists of 15 residues. Germline V gene lookup returns CDR1 SGHVS and CDR2 FNYEAQ. For the CDR3, the DNA is TGTGCCAGCAGCAGCGGGGACTACACCACAGATACGCAGTATTTT. Protein product: CASSSGDYTTDTQYF.

This clonotype showed up many times. V usage is TRBV9 and J usage is TRBJ1-3; D might be TRBD1 (6 bases). Germline values: CDR1 SGDLS, CDR2 YYNGEE. The CDR3 has 14 residues. With 3 bases removed from V and 0 bases from J, the gap between germline ends came to 7 bases. For the CDR3, the DNA is TGTGCCAGCAGCGGGACAGACTCTGGAAACACCATATATTTT. It specifies CASSGTDSGNTIYF.

Comment on this clonotype: Just one base apart from a much larger clone, this may be a read error. The rearrangement uses TRBV7-3 and TRBJ2-3; no clear D gene. The CDR3 is made up of 16 amino acids. Germline assignment: CDR1 SGHTA and CDR2 FQGTGA. In DNA form, the CDR3 reads TGTGTCAGCAGCTTAACTGGCGGAGCTAGCACAGATACGCAGTATTTT. This codes for CVSSLTGGASTDTQYF.